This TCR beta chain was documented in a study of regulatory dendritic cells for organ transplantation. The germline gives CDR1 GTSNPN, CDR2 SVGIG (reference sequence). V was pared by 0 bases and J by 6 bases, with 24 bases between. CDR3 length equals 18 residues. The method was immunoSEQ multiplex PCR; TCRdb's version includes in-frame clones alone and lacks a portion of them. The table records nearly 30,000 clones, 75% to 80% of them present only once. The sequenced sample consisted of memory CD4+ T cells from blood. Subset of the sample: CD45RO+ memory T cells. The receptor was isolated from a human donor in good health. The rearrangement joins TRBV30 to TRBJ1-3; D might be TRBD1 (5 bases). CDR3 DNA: TGTGCCTGGAGTGTACTCGGGGACCCACTATTCCCGGTAAACACCATATATTTT. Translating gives CAWSVLGDPLFPVNTIYF.